This T cell receptor (beta chain) appears in the sequencing data of a study of OX40 agonist ivuxolimab in advanced cancers. Study context: The study gave patients intravenous ivuxolimab at 0.01 to 10 mg/kg every 2 weeks.

Assay: immunoSEQ multiplex PCR; the TCRdb copy retains only in-frame clones and omits some. The sample lists about 76,000 clones; around 80% were seen once. The CDR3 runs 15 residues. The V and J ends lost 2 bases and 5 bases, in that order; junction bases with no gene match: 5. Germline CDR1 is MDHEN and CDR2 is SYDVKM. In regard to this clone: Its cognate antigen is unknown.

Notes on the study in general: Some nonresponders likewise displayed low normalized T-cell clonal expansion. CD4+ and CD8+ blood T cells expanded clonally by week 6 at 0.1 to 3.0 mg/kg. Which antigen the expanded peripheral T cells recognized is unknown.

The sequence came from an adult with an advanced solid tumor such as melanoma, head and neck, liver or kidney cancer. Sequenced here: CD4+ or CD8+ T cells sorted from blood, sampled in a trial of the OX40 agonist ivuxolimab. This chain links TRBV28 with TRBJ2-5; the match to TRBD1 covers 10 bases. CDR3 DNA: TGTGCCAGCAGTTTAGGGACAGGGGCCTGGGAGACCCAGTACTTC. Amino acid sequence: CASSLGTGAWETQYF.